This T cell receptor (beta chain) was sequenced during a study of T cell changes during pregnancy in multiple sclerosis. Only in-frame clones appear in the TCRdb table, and some are missing; sequencing was by immunoSEQ multiplex PCR. The sample carries 45,000 to 65,000 clones, about 91% recorded once. V lost 5 bases and J lost 4, with 17 bases in between. The CDR3 has 15 residues. Germline CDR1 reads MGHDK; CDR2 reads SYGVNS. The sequence came from a female donor in good health, enrolled as a control in a pregnancy study. J is TRBJ1-2 and V is TRBV25-1; perhaps TRBD1 as D (6 bases). The sequencing here drew on peripheral blood, taken after pregnancy. CDR3 amino acids: CASSPPRGSIYGYTF. Here the CDR3 DNA reads TGTGCCAGCAGTCCCCCTAGGGGGTCCATCTATGGCTACACCTTC.